The sequence of this TCR beta chain was determined in a study of CD8 T cells in ankylosing spondylitis. One entry per CDR3 protein results from TCRdb running MiXCR on the 5' RACE reads. The sample lists about 240,000 distinct CDR3 sequences, around 7.8% occurring once. At least ten counts were recorded for this clonotype. V lost 2 bases and J 4 bases, leaving 12 bases between the germline ends. Germline V CDR1 and CDR2: SGHKS, YYEKEE (reference sequence). The CDR3 runs to 14 residues. The sequence came from a male donor with ankylosing spondylitis or in good health (not recorded which). Sequencing was done on a sample of blood, either unsorted or a sorted T cell fraction (not recorded which). The chain employs TRBV5-5 and TRBJ1-1; D uncertain. The DNA of the CDR3 is TGTGCCAGCAGCTTAGAGGTCGCGGGCACTGAAGCTTTCTTT. It is translated as CASSLEVAGTEAFF.